This T cell receptor (beta chain) was identified in a study of tumour-infiltrating T cells in Burkitt lymphoma. Study-wide background: All epidemiological Burkitt lymphoma subtypes were represented in the cohort.

Comment on this clone: Its matching antigen is unknown.

The table came from immunoSEQ multiplex PCR; TCRdb's copy has only in-frame clones and leaves some out. The repertoire consists of 43,000 or so clones, with approximately 31% occurring once and the leading ten covering around 3%. General study results and limits: Many Burkitt lymphoma patients shared several public clonotypes.

V was clipped by 4 bases and J by 7 bases, with 13 bases between them. Germline V gene lookup returns CDR1 MNHEY and CDR2 SVGAGI. The length of the CDR3 is 14 residues. The TCR sequence derives from a human donor with Burkitt lymphoma. The V and J genes are TRBV6-5 and TRBJ2-2, with TRBD2 as a possible D gene (6 bases). The specimen was tumor tissue. The CDR3 region has the DNA TGTGCCAGCAGTTCGAGGAGGGGATACGGGGAGCTGTTTTTT. It yields the protein CASSSRRGYGELFF.